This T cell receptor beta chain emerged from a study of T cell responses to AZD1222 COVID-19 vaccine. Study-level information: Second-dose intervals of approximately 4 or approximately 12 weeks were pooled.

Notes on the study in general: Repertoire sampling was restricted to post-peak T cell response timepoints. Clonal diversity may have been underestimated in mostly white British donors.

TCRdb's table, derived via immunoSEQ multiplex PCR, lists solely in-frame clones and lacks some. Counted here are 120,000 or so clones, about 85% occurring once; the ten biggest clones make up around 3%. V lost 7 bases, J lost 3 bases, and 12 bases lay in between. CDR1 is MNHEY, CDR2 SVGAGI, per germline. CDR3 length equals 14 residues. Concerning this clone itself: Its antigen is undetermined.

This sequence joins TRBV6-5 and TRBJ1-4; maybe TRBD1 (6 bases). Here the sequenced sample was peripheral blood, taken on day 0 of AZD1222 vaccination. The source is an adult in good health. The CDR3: CASKGPGANEKLFF. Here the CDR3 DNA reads TGTGCCAGCAAGGGGCCAGGGGCTAATGAAAAACTGTTTTTT.